The subject of this entry is one T cell receptor (beta chain). Its antigen is unknown. Other DNA sequences in the sample encode the same CDR3. The CDR3 sequence is 13 residues long. Trimming stripped 3 bases from V and 2 bases from J, with 7 bases between. Germline V CDR1 and CDR2: KGHSH, LQKENI. The data were obtained in a study of shared clonotypes between healthy human individuals. Points from the study as a whole: Shared clonotypes across all four donors exceeded non-shared ones in generation probability. A generally larger estimated richness was seen in naive subsets than in memory subsets.

The assay was carried out at the deep level. Several immunoSEQ plates received, in even portions, the genomic DNA of each subset. Produced via immunoSEQ multiplex PCR; TCRdb's table is partial and in-frame only. The sample carries 2 million to 2.5 million clones, 85% to 95% recorded once. The TCR originated in a man aged 18 to 29 in good health. Some clones in this sample may be carry-over from other donors' samples. The chain carries TRBV18 and TRBJ1-1, with D unclear. The specimen sequenced was naive CD4+ T cells from PBMCs. Subset: CD45RA+ positively selected. CDR3 region: CASSPRANTEAFF. The DNA of the CDR3 is TGTGCCAGCTCACCCCGTGCCAACACTGAAGCTTTCTTT.